This TCR beta chain derives from a study of T-cell reconstitution after alpha-beta-depleted transplantation in children. TCRbeta library preparation incorporated unique molecular identifiers. MiXCR was run by TCRdb on the PCR reads, yielding one entry per CDR3 protein. The sample records roughly 89,000 distinct CDR3 sequences, approximately 12% being singletons. Germline loops: CDR1 MNHEY, CDR2 SVGEGT. V trimming: 0 bases; J trimming: 7 bases; junction bases outside the gene matches: 12. CDR3 size: 16 residues. The source material was PBMCs from the stem cell graft donor, sampled from the stem cell graft. This receptor was taken from a human donor who donated a stem cell graft to a child with inherited bone marrow failure. The genes are TRBV6-2 or TRBV6-3 and TRBJ2-7; 7 bases are shared with TRBD2. CDR3 sequence (DNA): TGTGCCAGCAGTTACTCAGGGGCGGGAGCGGACTGGGAGCAGTACTTC. This translates into CASSYSGAGADWEQYF.